This T cell receptor beta chain originates from a study of spatial heterogeneity in lung cancer. Study-level points and caveats: For expanded intratumoral alpha and beta TCRs, counts tracked tumor mutation counts. Counts for ubiquitous and regional expanded TCRs went along with ubiquitous and regional nonsynonymous mutations, respectively.

Worth noting for this clonotype: What it binds is not known.

TCRdb processed the 5' RACE reads anew with MiXCR; each CDR3 protein has one entry. The data hold around 20,000 distinct CDR3 sequences, with 2.5% to 3% observed a single time. This sample's time point: sample taken at primary tumor resection. The source was lung tumor tissue, collected at surgery. This TCR derives from a male donor with early-stage non-small cell lung cancer.

The CDR3 DNA is TGTGCCAGCAGTTGGACAGGGGAGTACTCTGGGGCCAACGTCCTGACTTTC. Protein: CASSWTGEYSGANVLTF. V and J are TRBV6-1 and TRBJ2-6; 9 nucleotides match TRBD1. V lost 5 bases and J lost 0; bases outside the gene matches: 5. Germline V gives CDR1 MNHNS, CDR2 SASEGT. This CDR3 spans 17 amino acids.